The 30 T cell receptor beta chains below were found in one sample sequenced in a study of blood T cell repertoires in COVID-19. TCRdb's table, derived via immunoSEQ multiplex PCR, lists solely in-frame clones and lacks some. The data contain about 97,000 clones, around nine tenths of them singletons. Input material: peripheral blood. Source of these receptors: a man in his fifties or sixties with acute or convalescent COVID-19.

V usage is TRBV6-6 and J usage is TRBJ2-3, with D tentatively TRBD1 (5 bases). V lost 0 bases and J 2 bases, leaving 9 bases between the germline ends. This CDR3 is built from 15 residues. The V gene's germline CDR1 is MNHNY and CDR2 SVGAGI (reference sequence). In DNA form, the CDR3 reads TGTGCCAGCAGTTACTCTAGACAGAACACAGATACGCAGTATTTT. This translates into CASSYSRQNTDTQYF.

The V and J genes are TRBV19 and TRBJ2-7; D is uncertain. Germline lookup yields CDR1 LNHDA and CDR2 SQIVND (reference sequence). The CDR3 runs to 13 residues. With 6 bases removed from V and 1 base from J, the gap between germline ends came to 10 bases. As DNA, the CDR3 is TGTGCCAGTAGCCAGACACCTTCCTACGAGCAGTACTTC. Translation gives CASSQTPSYEQYF.

The chain uses TRBV13 and TRBJ1-3; TRBD1 agrees at 8 bases. CDR3 length: 17 residues. Germline CDR1 and CDR2: PRHDT and FYEKMQ (reference sequence). V was clipped by 4 bases and J by 1 base; unmatched bases: 9. CDR3 coding DNA: TGTGCCAGCAGCTCGGACAGGGAATTACTATCTGGAAACACCATATATTTT. This codes for CASSSDRELLSGNTIYF.

The CDR3 protein is CASSFDRVFTGELFF. CDR3 sequence (DNA): TGTGCCAGTAGTTTCGACAGGGTTTTTACCGGGGAGCTGTTTTTT. The chain employs TRBV19 and TRBJ2-2; 7 nucleotides match TRBD1. V lost 5 bases to trimming and J lost 5 bases; unmatched junction nucleotides: 8. The V gene's germline CDR1 is LNHDA and CDR2 SQIVND (reference sequence). The length of the CDR3 is 15 residues.

The genes are TRBV5-1 and TRBJ1-3; TRBD1 might be the D (6 bases). The germline CDR1 and CDR2 sequences are SGHRS and YFSETQ. The CDR3 runs to 15 residues. With 1 base removed from V and 6 bases from J, the gap between germline ends came to 14 bases. The CDR3 bases are TGCGCCAGCAGCTTGATACCAGGGGACGAAAACACCATATATTTT. The encoded protein is CASSLIPGDENTIYF.

J is TRBJ2-3 and V is TRBV24-1; 8 nucleotides agree with TRBD1. The trim removed 5 bases at V and 0 bases at J, leaving 15 bases unmatched. The CDR3 runs 19 residues. Looked up from germline, CDR1 is KGHDR and CDR2 is SFDVKD. The chain's CDR3 is CATSGFKTETGESTDTQYF. The CDR3 coding sequence is TGTGCCACCAGTGGTTTTAAGACAGAGACAGGGGAAAGCACAGATACGCAGTATTTT.

The chain couples TRBV30 to TRBJ2-2; a weak D match, TRBD1 (6 bases). The germline gives CDR1 GTSNPN, CDR2 SVGIG (reference sequence). Trimming cost V 4 bases and J 0 bases, with 12 bases left between them. The CDR3 is 15 amino acids. CDR3 in DNA: TGTGCCTGGACCGGACAGTCTCCGAACACCGGGGAGCTGTTTTTT. As protein: CAWTGQSPNTGELFF.

This clone was detected only once. The rearrangement joins TRBV5-1 to TRBJ2-3, with D possibly being TRBD1 (5 bases). The CDR3 sequence is 13 residues long. Trimming pared 4 bases from V and 5 bases from J, leaving 11 bases between. Germline CDR1 is SGHRS and CDR2 is YFSETQ. CDR3 bases: TGCGCCAGCAGCCCAGGGAATGGAGATACGCAGTATTTT. Translated: CASSPGNGDTQYF.

In DNA, the CDR3 is TGTGCCAGCAGCCAAACAGGGACAAATTCACCCCTCCACTTT. This codes for CASSQTGTNSPLHF. The rearrangement links TRBV3-1 (or the pseudogene TRBV3-2) to TRBJ1-6, with TRBD1 as a possible D gene (6 bases). Looked up from germline, CDR1 is LGHDT and CDR2 is YNNKEL (reference sequence). CDR3 length: 14 amino acids. The ends were cut back, 2 bases at V and 7 bases at J, with 9 bases in the middle.

The chain uses TRBV19 and TRBJ1-5; 8 nucleotides align to TRBD1. This CDR3 is 15 amino acids long. V gave up 6 bases and J gave up 2 bases; unmatched junction bases: 6. CDR1 and CDR2 from the germline V gene are LNHDA and SQIVND (reference sequence). In DNA form, the CDR3 reads TGTGCCAGTAGCCAGGGGGCGCGGGGCAATCAGCCCCAGCATTTT. Translated: CASSQGARGNQPQHF.

This chain joins TRBV27 and TRBJ1-6, with D unclear. The CDR3 covers 15 residues. The germline V gene encodes CDR1 MNHEY and CDR2 SMNVEV (reference sequence). The V end lost 10 bases, the J end lost 0 bases, and 13 bases lay between the germline ends. The chain's CDR3 is CATKNGSSYNSPLHF. CDR3 DNA sequence: TGTGCCACCAAGAATGGGAGCTCCTATAATTCACCCCTCCACTTT.

The chain is built from TRBV4-1 and TRBJ1-1; D ambiguous. The CDR3 is 14 amino acids. Germline V gene lookup returns CDR1 MGHRA and CDR2 YSYEKL. The ends were cut back, 0 bases at V and 1 base at J, with 6 bases in the middle. The CDR3 DNA sequence: TGCGCCAGCAGCCAAGAGCAGGAGAACACTGAAGCTTTCTTT. Amino acids: CASSQEQENTEAFF.

This clone showed up just a few times. V gene TRBV7-9 combines with J gene TRBJ1-4; 9 positions match TRBD1. This CDR3 comprises 14 residues. V lost 5 bases to trimming and J lost 6 bases; unmatched junction nucleotides: 4. CDR1 is SEHNR, CDR2 FQNEAQ, per germline (reference sequence). CDR3 sequence (DNA): TGTGCCAGCAGCCCCGACAGGGGGGATGAAAAACTGTTTTTT. It encodes CASSPDRGDEKLFF.

The chain employs TRBV3-1 (or the pseudogene TRBV3-2) and TRBJ2-2; 8 nucleotides agree with TRBD2. The CDR3 covers 15 residues. Trimming at V came to 3 bases and at J to 5 bases, leaving 5 bases not matched to a gene. Germline-derived CDR1 and CDR2 are LGHDT and YNNKEL (reference sequence). The CDR3 sequence: CASSQAGGSTGELFF. CDR3 bases: TGTGCCAGCAGCCAGGCGGGGGGCAGTACCGGGGAGCTGTTTTTT.

The V gene is TRBV18, the J gene TRBJ1-1, with TRBD1 as a possible D gene (5 bases). Deletions cut 3 bases from V and 11 bases from J, with 16 bases between. This CDR3 contains 13 residues. Germline CDR1 and CDR2: KGHSH and LQKENI. CDR3 nucleotides: TGTGCCAGCTCACCGGAATACCAGGGTGTGGCTTTCTTT. It is translated as CASSPEYQGVAFF.

In nucleotides, the CDR3 is TGTGCCAGCTCACCCGGACTAGCGGGGGGTGGTAATACGCAGTATTTT. It encodes CASSPGLAGGGNTQYF. V and J are TRBV18 and TRBJ2-3; TRBD2 matches at 14 bases. CDR1 is KGHSH, CDR2 LQKENI, per germline. J gave up 7 bases and V 3 bases, and 6 bases lay outside the gene matches. This CDR3 has 16 amino acids.

The genes are TRBV7-8 and TRBJ2-2, with D possibly TRBD1 on 5 matching bases. This CDR3 contains 16 residues. CDR1 SGHVS and CDR2 FQNEAQ come from the germline V gene. V was shortened by 1 base and J by 4 bases, with 13 bases between the two germline ends. The CDR3 reads CASSLVAGKGTGELFF. In DNA form, the CDR3 reads TGTGCCAGCAGCTTAGTGGCAGGGAAAGGCACCGGGGAGCTGTTTTTT.

V usage is TRBV2 and J usage is TRBJ2-7, with 8 bases that match TRBD2. The V gene end was trimmed by 4 bases and the J gene end by 6 bases; junction bases not matched to a gene: 5. The germline gives CDR1 SNHLY, CDR2 FYNNEI. This CDR3 comprises 13 residues. The chain's CDR3 is CASSGTGGGEQYV. The CDR3 nucleotides read TGTGCCAGCAGTGGCACGGGGGGGGGCGAGCAGTACGTC.

The gene calls are TRBV18 and TRBJ1-1; possibly TRBD1 for D (6 bases). This CDR3 has 12 residues. The V gene's germline CDR1 is KGHSH and CDR2 LQKENI. V lost 5 bases and J 7 bases, leaving 11 bases between the germline ends. DNA for the CDR3: TGTGCCAGCTCAACCGGGACAAGTGAAGCTTTCTTT. Translation: CASSTGTSEAFF.

DNA of the CDR3: TGTGCCAGCAGCGCCCACCGCGACACTGAAGCTTTCTTT. Its protein product is CASSAHRDTEAFF. The chain uses TRBV9 and TRBJ1-1; D is uncertain. Trimming pared 3 bases from V and 3 bases from J, leaving 9 bases between. The germline V gene has CDR1 SGDLS and CDR2 YYNGEE. This CDR3 is 13 amino acids long.

This chain links TRBV6-5 with TRBJ1-3; D might be TRBD1 (6 bases). Trimming stripped 2 bases from V and 3 bases from J, with 8 bases between. Per germline, CDR1 MNHEY and CDR2 SVGAGI. This CDR3 has 14 amino acids. The CDR3 DNA sequence: TGTGCCAGCAGTTACGCAGGGGATGGAAACACCATATATTTT. Protein sequence: CASSYAGDGNTIYF.

The V gene is TRBV7-8, the J gene TRBJ2-2; possibly TRBD2 for D (5 bases). Germline lookup yields CDR1 SGHVS and CDR2 FQNEAQ. V lost 1 base, J lost 6 bases, and 15 bases lay in between. There are 16 residues in the CDR3. The CDR3: CASSLVGLIVPGELFF. In nucleotides, the CDR3 is TGTGCCAGCAGCTTAGTAGGACTCATAGTCCCCGGGGAGCTGTTTTTT.

This sequence joins TRBV6-5 and TRBJ1-2, with D tentatively TRBD1 (5 bases). Germline V lookup: CDR1 MNHEY, CDR2 SVGAGI. The CDR3 contains 15 residues. V lost 0 bases, J lost 5 bases, and 13 bases lay in between. CDR3 in DNA: TGTGCCAGCAGTTACTCGGGAAACAGGTTTTATGGCTACACCTTC. Protein sequence: CASSYSGNRFYGYTF.

The chain combines TRBV5-5 with TRBJ1-6; D is undetermined. Looked up from germline, CDR1 is SGHKS and CDR2 is YYEKEE (reference sequence). The V and J ends lost 1 base and 6 bases respectively, with 20 bases between them. This CDR3 comprises 18 residues. DNA for the CDR3: TGTGCCAGCAGCTTGACTCCGCCCCGAGCGTTTGTTAATTCACCCCTCCACTTT. Its translation is CASSLTPPRAFVNSPLHF.

V usage is TRBV30 and J usage is TRBJ1-3; 8 bases agree with TRBD1. From germline, CDR1 is GTSNPN and CDR2 SVGIG (reference sequence). After removal of 4 bases from V and 10 bases from J, the junction contained 9 bases not matched to a gene. There are 13 residues in the CDR3. The CDR3 DNA is TGTGCCTGGAATAGAGACAGGGGAGGGACCATATATTTT. Translated, it gives CAWNRDRGGTIYF.

The chain employs TRBV5-6 and TRBJ1-5, with 9 positions matching TRBD1. Looked up from germline, CDR1 is SGHDT and CDR2 is YYEEEE. The junction had 5 bases not matched to a gene; V was cut back by 3 bases and J by 4 bases. The CDR3 is 15 residues long. The CDR3 here is CASSWGQGLNQPQHF. CDR3 nucleotide sequence: TGTGCCAGCAGCTGGGGACAGGGACTGAATCAGCCCCAGCATTTT.

The rearrangement links TRBV4-1 to TRBJ1-5, with D possibly matching TRBD1 (6 bases). CDR1 is MGHRA, CDR2 YSYEKL, per germline. The CDR3 covers 18 residues. The V end lost 1 base, the J end lost 4 bases, and 20 bases lay between the germline ends. This CDR3 reads CASSQVFHRDRGNQPQHF. The CDR3 nucleotides are TGCGCCAGCAGCCAAGTCTTCCACAGGGATCGAGGTAATCAGCCCCAGCATTTT.

This clone was seen only once. The genes are TRBV28 and TRBJ1-5, with D maybe TRBD1 (6 bases). The CDR3 contains 14 residues. Germline V gene sequence: CDR1 MDHEN, CDR2 SYDVKM. Deletions cut 2 bases from V and 4 bases from J, with 9 bases between. The CDR3 protein is CASSLGGANQPQHF. CDR3 DNA sequence: TGTGCCAGCAGTTTAGGGGGGGCGAATCAGCCCCAGCATTTT.

V gene TRBV7-9 combines with J gene TRBJ1-1; a possible D gene is TRBD1 (6 bases). The CDR3 is 15 residues long. Trimming took 1 base from V and 0 from J, leaving 9 bases between them. Germline assignment: CDR1 SEHNR and CDR2 FQNEAQ (reference sequence). The CDR3 region has the DNA TGTGCCAGCAGCTTAGTAACAGGGCTGAACACTGAAGCTTTCTTT. Translation gives CASSLVTGLNTEAFF.

The V and J genes are TRBV28 and TRBJ1-2, with unresolved D. Trimming took 5 bases from V and 3 from J, leaving 10 bases between them. The length of the CDR3 is 13 residues. CDR1 and CDR2 from the germline V gene are MDHEN and SYDVKM. CDR3 residues: CASSGGVDYGYTF. CDR3 in DNA: TGTGCCAGCAGTGGCGGGGTGGACTATGGCTACACCTTC.